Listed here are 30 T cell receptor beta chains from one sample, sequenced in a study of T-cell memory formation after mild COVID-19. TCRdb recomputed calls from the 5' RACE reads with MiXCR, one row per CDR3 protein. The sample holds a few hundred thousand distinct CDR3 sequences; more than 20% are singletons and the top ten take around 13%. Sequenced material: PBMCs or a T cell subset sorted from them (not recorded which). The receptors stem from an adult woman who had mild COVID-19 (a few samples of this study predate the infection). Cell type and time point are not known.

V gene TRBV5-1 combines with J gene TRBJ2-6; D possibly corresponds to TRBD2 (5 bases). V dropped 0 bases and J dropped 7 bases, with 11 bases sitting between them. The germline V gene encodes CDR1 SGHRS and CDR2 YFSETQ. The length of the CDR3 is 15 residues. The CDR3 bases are TGCGCCAGCAGCTTGGCCGGGGATCTTGCCAACGTCCTGACTTTC. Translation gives CASSLAGDLANVLTF.

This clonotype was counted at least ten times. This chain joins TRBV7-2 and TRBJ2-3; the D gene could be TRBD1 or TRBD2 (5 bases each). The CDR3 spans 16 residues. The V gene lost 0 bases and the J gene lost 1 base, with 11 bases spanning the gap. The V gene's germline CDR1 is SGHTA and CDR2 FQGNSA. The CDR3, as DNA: TGTGCCAGCAGCTTAGCATGGGGGTCGGGCACAGATACGCAGTATTTT. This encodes CASSLAWGSGTDTQYF.

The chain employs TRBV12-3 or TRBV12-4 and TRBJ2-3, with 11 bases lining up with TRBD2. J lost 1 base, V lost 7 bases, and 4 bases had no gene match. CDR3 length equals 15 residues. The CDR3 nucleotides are TGTGCCAGCAACTTAGCGGGGGGGGGCACAGATACGCAGTATTTT. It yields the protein CASNLAGGGTDTQYF.

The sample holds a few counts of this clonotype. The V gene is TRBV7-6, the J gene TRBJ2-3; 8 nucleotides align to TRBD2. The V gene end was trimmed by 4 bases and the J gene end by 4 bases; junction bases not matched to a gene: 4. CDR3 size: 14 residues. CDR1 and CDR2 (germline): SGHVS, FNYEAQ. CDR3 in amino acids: CASSSGLGADTQYF. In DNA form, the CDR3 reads TGTGCCAGCAGCTCGGGACTAGGCGCAGATACGCAGTATTTT.

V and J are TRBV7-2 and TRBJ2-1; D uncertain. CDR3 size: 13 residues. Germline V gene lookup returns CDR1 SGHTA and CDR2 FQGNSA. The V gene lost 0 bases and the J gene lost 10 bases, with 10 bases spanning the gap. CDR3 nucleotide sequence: TGTGCCAGCAGCTTAGCGCGGCGTCAAGAGCAGTTCTTC. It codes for CASSLARRQEQFF.

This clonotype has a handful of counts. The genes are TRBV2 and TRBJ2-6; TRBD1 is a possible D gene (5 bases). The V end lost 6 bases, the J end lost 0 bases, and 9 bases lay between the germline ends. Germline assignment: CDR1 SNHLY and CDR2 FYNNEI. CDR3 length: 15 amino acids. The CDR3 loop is CASSPQGSGANVLTF. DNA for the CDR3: TGTGCCAGCAGCCCGCAGGGCTCTGGGGCCAACGTCCTGACTTTC.

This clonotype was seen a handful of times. CDR3 loop: CASSFRDNTQPQHF. In DNA, the CDR3 is TGTGCCAGCAGCTTCCGGGACAACACGCAGCCCCAGCATTTT. The J gene is TRBJ1-5, the V gene TRBV5-6, with D tentatively TRBD1 (6 bases). Germline assignment: CDR1 SGHDT and CDR2 YYEEEE. The CDR3 totals 14 residues. Trimming stripped 2 bases from V and 7 bases from J, with 13 bases between.

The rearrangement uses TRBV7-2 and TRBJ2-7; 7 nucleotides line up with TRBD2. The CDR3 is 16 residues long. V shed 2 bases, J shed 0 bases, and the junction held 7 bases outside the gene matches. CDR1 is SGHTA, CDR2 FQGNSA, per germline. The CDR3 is CASSLMGAGLSYEQYF. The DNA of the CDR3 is TGTGCCAGCAGCTTAATGGGAGCGGGGCTCTCCTACGAGCAGTACTTC. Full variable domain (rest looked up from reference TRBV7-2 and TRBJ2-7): GAGVSQSPSNKVTEKGKDVELRCDPISGHTALYWYRQSLGQGLEFLIYFQGNSAPDKSGLPSDRFSAERTGGSVSTLTIQRTQQEDSAVYLCASSLMGAGLSYEQYFGPGTRLTVT.

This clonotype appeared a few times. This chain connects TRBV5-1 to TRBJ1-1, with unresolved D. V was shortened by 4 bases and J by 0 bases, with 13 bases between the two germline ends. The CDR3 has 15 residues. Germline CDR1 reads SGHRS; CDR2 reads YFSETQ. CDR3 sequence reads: CASSPSQGMNTEAFF. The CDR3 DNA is TGCGCCAGCAGCCCTTCCCAAGGGATGAACACTGAAGCTTTCTTT.

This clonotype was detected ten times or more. CDR3 sequence: CASSSGGAIYNEQFF. The CDR3 region has the DNA TGTGCCAGTAGTAGCGGGGGGGCTATTTACAATGAGCAGTTCTTC. The chain carries TRBV19 and TRBJ2-1; TRBD2 aligns across 9 bases. Germline CDR1 is LNHDA and CDR2 is SQIVND (reference sequence). The CDR3 consists of 15 residues. V was clipped by 4 bases and J by 4 bases; unmatched bases: 5.

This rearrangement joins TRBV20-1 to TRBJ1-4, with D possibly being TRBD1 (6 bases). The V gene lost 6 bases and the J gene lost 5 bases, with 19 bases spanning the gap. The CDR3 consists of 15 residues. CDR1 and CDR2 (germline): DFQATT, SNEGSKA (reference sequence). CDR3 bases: TGCAGTGCCCCTCTCCCGGGGGCCATGAATGAAAAACTGTTTTTT. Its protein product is CSAPLPGAMNEKLFF.

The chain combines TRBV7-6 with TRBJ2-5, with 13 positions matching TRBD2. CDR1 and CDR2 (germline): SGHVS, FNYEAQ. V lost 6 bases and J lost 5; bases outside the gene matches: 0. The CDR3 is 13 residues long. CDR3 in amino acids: CASRTSGGETQYF. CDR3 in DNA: TGTGCCAGCAGGACTAGCGGGGGGGAGACCCAGTACTTC.

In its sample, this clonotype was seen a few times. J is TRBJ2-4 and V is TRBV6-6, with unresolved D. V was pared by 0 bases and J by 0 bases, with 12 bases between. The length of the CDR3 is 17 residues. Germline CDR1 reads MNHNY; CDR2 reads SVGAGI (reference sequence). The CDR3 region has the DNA TGTGCCAGCAGTTACTCGGTAGGGTCCCAAGCCAAAAACATTCAGTACTTC. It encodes CASSYSVGSQAKNIQYF.

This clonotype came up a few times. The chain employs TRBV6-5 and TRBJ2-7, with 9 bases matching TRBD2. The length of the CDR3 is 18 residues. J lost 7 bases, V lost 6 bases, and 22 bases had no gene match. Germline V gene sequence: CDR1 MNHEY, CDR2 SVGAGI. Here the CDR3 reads CASRKGARLAASYDEQYF. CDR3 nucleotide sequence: TGTGCCAGCAGAAAGGGGGCGAGACTAGCGGCTTCCTACGATGAGCAGTACTTC.

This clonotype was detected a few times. The CDR3 nucleotides are TGTGCCAGCACCCCCACCCGACCCCGGGACAGGGAGGACGAGCAGTACTTC. Its protein product is CASTPTRPRDREDEQYF. V usage is TRBV9 and J usage is TRBJ2-7; 9 bases are a match to TRBD1. The V segment lost 6 bases and the J segment 5 bases; nucleotides outside the gene matches: 18. Germline CDR1 and CDR2: SGDLS and YYNGEE. CDR3 length equals 17 residues.

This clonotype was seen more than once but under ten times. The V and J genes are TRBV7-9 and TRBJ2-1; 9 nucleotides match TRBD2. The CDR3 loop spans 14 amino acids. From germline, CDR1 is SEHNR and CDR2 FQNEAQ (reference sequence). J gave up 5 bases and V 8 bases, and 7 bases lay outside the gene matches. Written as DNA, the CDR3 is TGTGCCAGCCGGAGCGCGGGAGGGGACAATGAGCAGTTCTTC. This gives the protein CASRSAGGDNEQFF.

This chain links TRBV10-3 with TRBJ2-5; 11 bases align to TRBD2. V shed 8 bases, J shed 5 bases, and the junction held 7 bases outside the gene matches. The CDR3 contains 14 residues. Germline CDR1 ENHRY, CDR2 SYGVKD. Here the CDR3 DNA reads TGTGCCATCTCTAGCGGGGGGTCGTTTGAGACCCAGTACTTC. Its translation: CAISSGGSFETQYF.

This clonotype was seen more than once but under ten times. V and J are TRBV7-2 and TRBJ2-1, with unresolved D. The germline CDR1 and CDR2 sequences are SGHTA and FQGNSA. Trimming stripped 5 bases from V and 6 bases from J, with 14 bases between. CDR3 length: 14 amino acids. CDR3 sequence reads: CASSPRVVLNEQFF. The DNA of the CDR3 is TGTGCCAGCAGCCCCCGGGTCGTTCTCAATGAGCAGTTCTTC.

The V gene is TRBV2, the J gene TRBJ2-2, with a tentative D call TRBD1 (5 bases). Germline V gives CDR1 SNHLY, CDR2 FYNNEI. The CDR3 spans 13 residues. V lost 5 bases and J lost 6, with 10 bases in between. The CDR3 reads CASSYQGSGELFF. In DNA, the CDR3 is TGTGCCAGCAGTTATCAGGGCTCCGGGGAGCTGTTTTTT.

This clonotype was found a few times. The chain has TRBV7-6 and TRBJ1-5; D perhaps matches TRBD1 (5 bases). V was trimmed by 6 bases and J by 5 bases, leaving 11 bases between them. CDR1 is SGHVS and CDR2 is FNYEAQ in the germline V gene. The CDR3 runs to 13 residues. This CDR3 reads CASSGAEHQPQHF. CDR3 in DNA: TGTGCCAGCAGTGGGGCAGAACATCAGCCCCAGCATTTT.

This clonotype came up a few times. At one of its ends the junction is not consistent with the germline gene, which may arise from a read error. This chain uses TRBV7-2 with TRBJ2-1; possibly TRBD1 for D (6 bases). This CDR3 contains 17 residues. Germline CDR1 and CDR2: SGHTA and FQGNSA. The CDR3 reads CASSVAGQSASYNEQFF. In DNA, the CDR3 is TGTGCCAGCAGCGTAGCCGGACAGTCGGCCTCCTACAATGAGCAGTTCTTC.

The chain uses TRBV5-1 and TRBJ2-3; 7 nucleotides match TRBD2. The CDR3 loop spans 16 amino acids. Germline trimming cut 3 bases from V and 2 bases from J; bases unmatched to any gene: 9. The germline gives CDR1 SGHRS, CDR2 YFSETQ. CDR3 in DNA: TGCGCCAGCAGCTCTACAGGACTAGTCCCCACAGATACGCAGTATTTT. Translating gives CASSSTGLVPTDTQYF.

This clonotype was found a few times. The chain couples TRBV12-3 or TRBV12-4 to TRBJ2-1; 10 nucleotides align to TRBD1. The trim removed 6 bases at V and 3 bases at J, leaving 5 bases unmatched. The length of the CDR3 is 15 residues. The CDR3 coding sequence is TGTGCCAGCAGGCCGGGACAGGGGTACTACAATGAGCAGTTCTTC. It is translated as CASRPGQGYYNEQFF.

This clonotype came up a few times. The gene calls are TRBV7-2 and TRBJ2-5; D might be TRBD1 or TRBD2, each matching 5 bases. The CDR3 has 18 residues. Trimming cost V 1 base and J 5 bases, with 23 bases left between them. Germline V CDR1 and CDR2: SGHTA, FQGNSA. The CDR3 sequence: CASSLGVRRGGHGETQYF. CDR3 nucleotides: TGTGCCAGCAGCTTAGGGGTTAGACGGGGCGGACACGGGGAGACCCAGTACTTC.

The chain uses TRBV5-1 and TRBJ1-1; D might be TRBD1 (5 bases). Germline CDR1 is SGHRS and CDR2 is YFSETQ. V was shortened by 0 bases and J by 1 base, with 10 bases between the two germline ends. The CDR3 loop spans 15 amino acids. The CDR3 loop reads CASSLGADRNTEAFF. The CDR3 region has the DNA TGCGCCAGCAGCTTGGGGGCTGACAGGAACACTGAAGCTTTCTTT.

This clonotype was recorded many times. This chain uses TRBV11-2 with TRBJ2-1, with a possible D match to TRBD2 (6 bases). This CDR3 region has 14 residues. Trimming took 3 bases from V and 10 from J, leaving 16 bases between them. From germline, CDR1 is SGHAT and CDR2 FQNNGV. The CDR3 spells CASSFRDSTEEQFF. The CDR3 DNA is TGTGCCAGCAGCTTCCGGGACTCGACGGAAGAGCAGTTCTTC.

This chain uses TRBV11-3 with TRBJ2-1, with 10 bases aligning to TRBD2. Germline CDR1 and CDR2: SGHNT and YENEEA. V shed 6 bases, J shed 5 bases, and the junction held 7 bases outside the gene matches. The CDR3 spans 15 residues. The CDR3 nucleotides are TGTGCCAGCAGTTCTAGCGGGAGCGACAACAATGAGCAGTTCTTC. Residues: CASSSSGSDNNEQFF.

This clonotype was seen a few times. CDR3 sequence: CASMTGGNNEQFF. The CDR3 DNA is TGTGCCAGCATGACAGGGGGCAACAATGAGCAGTTCTTC. The rearrangement uses TRBV3-1 and TRBJ2-1; TRBD1 matches 10 bases. The germline V gene encodes CDR1 LGHDT and CDR2 YNNKEL (reference sequence). The CDR3 length is 13 residues. J lost 5 bases, V lost 7 bases, and 2 bases had no gene match.

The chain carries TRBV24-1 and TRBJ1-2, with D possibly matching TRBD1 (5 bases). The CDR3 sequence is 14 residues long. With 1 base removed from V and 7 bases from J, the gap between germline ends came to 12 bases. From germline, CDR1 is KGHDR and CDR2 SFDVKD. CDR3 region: CATSDFEGKGGYTF. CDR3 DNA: TGTGCCACCAGTGATTTCGAGGGGAAAGGTGGCTACACCTTC.

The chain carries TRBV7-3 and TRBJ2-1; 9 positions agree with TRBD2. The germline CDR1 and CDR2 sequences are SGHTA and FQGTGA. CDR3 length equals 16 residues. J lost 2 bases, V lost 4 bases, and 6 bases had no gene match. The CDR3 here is CASSYIAGAPYNEQFF. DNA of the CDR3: TGTGCCAGCAGCTACATAGCGGGAGCCCCCTACAATGAGCAGTTCTTC.